This T cell receptor beta chain derives from a study of T-cell reconstitution after alpha-beta-depleted transplantation in children. This clonotype was counted only a few times. The CDR3 is 14 amino acids. The V gene end was trimmed by 5 bases and the J gene end by 9 bases; junction bases not matched to a gene: 9. CDR1 is SGHNT and CDR2 is YENEEA in the germline V gene. Unique molecular identifiers were used to barcode this TCRbeta library. Each CDR3 protein is one row after TCRdb ran MiXCR on the PCR reads. The table lists about 540,000 distinct CDR3 sequences, approximately 20% of them singletons. Specimen: PBMCs from the stem cell graft donor, collected from the stem cell graft. The V gene is TRBV11-3, the J gene TRBJ2-1; TRBD2 matches at 8 bases. This sequence was found in a human donor who donated a stem cell graft to a child with acute lymphoblastic leukemia. The CDR3 loop is CASSPGTRVSEQFF. The CDR3 DNA is TGTGCCAGCAGCCCCGGGACTAGAGTCTCTGAGCAGTTCTTC.